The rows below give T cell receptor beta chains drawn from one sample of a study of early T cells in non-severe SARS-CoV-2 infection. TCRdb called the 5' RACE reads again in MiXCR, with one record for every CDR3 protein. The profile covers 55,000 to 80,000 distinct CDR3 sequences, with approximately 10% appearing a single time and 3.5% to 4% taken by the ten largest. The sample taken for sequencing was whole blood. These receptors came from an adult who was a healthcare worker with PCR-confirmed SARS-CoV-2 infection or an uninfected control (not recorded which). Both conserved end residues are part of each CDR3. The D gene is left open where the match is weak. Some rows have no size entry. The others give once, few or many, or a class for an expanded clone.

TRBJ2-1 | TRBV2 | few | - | CASSEAAQVPSEQFF | TGTGCCAGCAGTGAAGCGGCACAGGTCCCCTCGGAGCAGTTCTTC
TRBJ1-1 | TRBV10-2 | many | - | CASRTGNTEAFF | TGCGCCAGCAGGACAGGGAACACTGAAGCTTTCTTT
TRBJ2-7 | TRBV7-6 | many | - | CASSLATGVAGAYEQYF | TGTGCCAGCAGCTTAGCGACGGGAGTGGCAGGAGCCTACGAGCAGTACTTC
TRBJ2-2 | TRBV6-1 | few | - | CASRRYTGELFF | TGTGCCAGCAGGCGGTACACCGGGGAGCTGTTTTTT
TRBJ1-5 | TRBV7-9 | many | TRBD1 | CASSNQGAYQPQHF | TGTGCCAGCAGCAATCAGGGGGCTTATCAGCCCCAGCATTTT
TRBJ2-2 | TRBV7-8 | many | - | CASSLALLGRRAGELFF | TGTGCCAGCAGCTTAGCGCTTCTGGGACGCCGCGCCGGGGAGCTGTTTTTT
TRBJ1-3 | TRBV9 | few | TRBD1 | CASSVSDRGFTGNTIYF | TGTGCCAGCAGCGTTTCCGACAGGGGGTTTACTGGAAACACCATATATTTT
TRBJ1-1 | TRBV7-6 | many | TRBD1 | CASSLGPRMTGKNTEAFF | TGTGCCAGCAGCTTAGGCCCCCGTATGACAGGGAAGAACACTGAAGCTTTCTTT
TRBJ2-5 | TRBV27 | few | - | CASSLSWRPRETQYF | TGTGCCAGCAGTTTATCGTGGCGGCCGCGGGAGACCCAGTACTTC
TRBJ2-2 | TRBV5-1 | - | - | CASSLTDPGGELFF | TGCGCCAGCAGCTTGACAGACCCCGGCGGGGAGCTGTTTTTT
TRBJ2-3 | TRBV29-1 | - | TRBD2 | CSVEIAGADTQYF | TGCAGCGTTGAAATAGCGGGAGCGGATACGCAGTATTTT
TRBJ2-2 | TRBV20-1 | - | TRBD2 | CSARDLTSGPTGELFF | TGCAGTGCTAGAGATCTGACTAGCGGGCCCACCGGGGAGCTGTTTTTT
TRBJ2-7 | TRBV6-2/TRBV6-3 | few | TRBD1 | CASRPPGQGSEQYF | TGTGCCAGCAGGCCACCGGGACAGGGGTCCGAGCAGTACTTC
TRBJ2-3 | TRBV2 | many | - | CASSEKGLNTQYF | TGTGCCAGCAGCGAAAAGGGGCTGAATACGCAGTATTTT
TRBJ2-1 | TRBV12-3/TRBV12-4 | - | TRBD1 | CASSQPDRAEQFF | TGTGCCAGCAGCCAACCTGACAGGGCTGAGCAGTTCTTC
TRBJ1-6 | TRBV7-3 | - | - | CASSLKGYGSPLHF | TGTGCCAGCAGCTTGAAGGGGTATGGTTCACCCCTCCACTTT
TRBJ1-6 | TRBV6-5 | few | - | CASRETRSYNSPLHF | TGTGCCAGCAGGGAGACACGCTCCTATAATTCACCCCTCCACTTT
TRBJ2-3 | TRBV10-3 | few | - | CAISSPPSTDTQYF | TGTGCCATCAGTTCCCCCCCGAGCACAGATACGCAGTATTTT
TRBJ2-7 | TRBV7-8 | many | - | CASSSFTTQNSEQYF | TGTGCCAGCAGCTCTTTTACCACCCAGAACTCCGAGCAGTACTTC
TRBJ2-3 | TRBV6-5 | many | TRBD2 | CASSYPLSGNPRDTQYF | TGTGCCAGCAGTTACCCCCTTAGCGGGAACCCACGGGATACGCAGTATTTT
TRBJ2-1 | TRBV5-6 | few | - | CASSFGGHYYNEQFF | TGTGCCAGCAGCTTTGGCGGGCACTACTACAATGAGCAGTTCTTC
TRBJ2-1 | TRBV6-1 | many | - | CASSERGAINEQFF | TGTGCCAGCAGTGAAAGGGGTGCGATTAATGAGCAGTTCTTC
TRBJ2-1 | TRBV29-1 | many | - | CSVEDYRYNEQFF | TGCAGCGTTGAAGATTACCGGTACAATGAGCAGTTCTTC
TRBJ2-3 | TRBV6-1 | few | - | CASSKARGRTDTQYF | TGTGCCAGCAGTAAGGCCAGGGGCCGCACAGATACGCAGTATTTT
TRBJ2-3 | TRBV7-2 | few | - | CASSTYTDTQYF | TGTGCCAGCAGCACATACACAGATACGCAGTATTTT
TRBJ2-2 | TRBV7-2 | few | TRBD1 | CASSLRTGLNTGELFF | TGTGCCAGCAGCCTCCGGACAGGGCTGAACACCGGGGAGCTGTTTTTT
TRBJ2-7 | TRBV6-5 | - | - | CASSYSLVGFYEQYF | TGTGCCAGCAGTTACTCGTTAGTCGGCTTCTACGAGCAGTACTTC
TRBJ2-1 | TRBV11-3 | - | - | CASSLQAGSREQFF | TGTGCCAGCAGCTTACAGGCGGGGTCTCGGGAGCAGTTCTTC
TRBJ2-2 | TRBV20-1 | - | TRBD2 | CSASTAGTSGTGELFF | TGCAGTGCTAGCACTGCCGGGACTAGCGGCACCGGGGAGCTGTTTTTT
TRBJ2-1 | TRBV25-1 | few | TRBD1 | CASSEAQGAGSYNEQFF | TGTGCCAGCAGTGAGGCGCAGGGGGCGGGTTCCTACAATGAGCAGTTCTTC